The clone carrying this T cell receptor beta chain was recorded at least ten times. This entry belongs to a study of T cells after yellow fever vaccination. Per the germline V gene, CDR1 is MNHEY and CDR2 is SVGAGI. Trimming took 0 bases from V and 5 from J, leaving 11 bases between them. This CDR3 has 16 amino acids. TCRdb re-called the 5' RACE reads with MiXCR, one entry per CDR3 protein. The profile shows a few hundred thousand distinct CDR3 sequences, over 3.5% of them singletons. The receptor's source is a man aged 18-30 years who received the YFV17D yellow fever vaccine. Sequencing was performed on PBMCs, taken 15 days after the yellow fever booster vaccination. V usage is TRBV6-5 and J usage is TRBJ1-6; no clear D gene. The chain's CDR3 is CASSYSWPADNSPLHF. In nucleotides, the CDR3 is TGTGCCAGCAGTTACTCGTGGCCAGCCGATAATTCACCCCTCCACTTT.